This record concerns one TCR beta chain sequence. This CDR3 is 15 amino acids long. Germline V gene sequence: CDR1 MNHEY, CDR2 SMNVEV (reference sequence). J was trimmed by 7 bases and V by 5 bases; bases with no gene match: 9. The data are from a study of blood T cell repertoires in COVID-19. The wider study: Donors in the United States, Italy and Spain gave samples during acute or convalescent COVID-19. PBMCs, B-cell-depleted T cells, or T cells provided the cDNA or gDNA that made up the material.

Assay used: immunoSEQ multiplex PCR; TCRdb lists only in-frame clones, some missing. The repertoire holds approximately 140,000 clones, with 70% to 80% as singletons. Sequences were obtained from peripheral blood. This chain joins TRBV27 and TRBJ2-1; 9 bases agree with TRBD2. The receptor was derived from a man aged 55 to 70 with acute or convalescent COVID-19. CDR3 nucleotides: TGTGCCAGCAGTCGCTCCGGGACTAGCTATAATGAGCAGTTCTTC. The encoded protein is CASSRSGTSYNEQFF.